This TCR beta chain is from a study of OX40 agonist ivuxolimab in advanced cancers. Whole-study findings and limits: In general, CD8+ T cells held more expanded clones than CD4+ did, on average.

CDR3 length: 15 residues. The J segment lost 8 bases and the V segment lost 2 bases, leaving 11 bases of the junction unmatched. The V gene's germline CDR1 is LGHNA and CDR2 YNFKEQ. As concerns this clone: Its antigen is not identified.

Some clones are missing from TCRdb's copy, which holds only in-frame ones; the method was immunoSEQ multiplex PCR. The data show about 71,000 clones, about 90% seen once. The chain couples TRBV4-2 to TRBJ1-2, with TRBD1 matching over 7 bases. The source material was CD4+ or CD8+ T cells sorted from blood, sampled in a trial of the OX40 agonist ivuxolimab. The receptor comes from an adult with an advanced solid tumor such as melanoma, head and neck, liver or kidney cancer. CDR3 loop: CASSQRDSPSSGYTF. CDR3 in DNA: TGTGCCAGCAGCCAACGGGACAGCCCCAGCTCCGGCTACACCTTC.